These 19 T cell receptor beta chains were sequenced from one sample in a study of T cell responses to AZD1222 COVID-19 vaccine. Some clones are missing from TCRdb's copy, which holds only in-frame ones; the method was immunoSEQ multiplex PCR. The sample records 90,000 to 120,000 clones, roughly 87% being singletons. Sequencing was performed on peripheral blood, taken on day 0 of MenACWY control vaccination. The receptors originated from an adult in good health.

This rearrangement joins TRBV5-6 to TRBJ2-3, with 11 bases matching TRBD1. Germline CDR1 SGHDT, CDR2 YYEEEE. The length of the CDR3 is 15 residues. Trimming cost V 4 bases and J 4 bases; bases outside gene matches: 5. CDR3 protein: CASSPDRGRPDTQYF. Here the CDR3 DNA reads TGTGCCAGCAGCCCGGACAGGGGGCGCCCAGATACGCAGTATTTT.

The V call is TRBV27, the J call TRBJ2-3; a weak D match, TRBD1 (6 bases). The V end was cut by 2 bases, the J end by 0 bases, with 18 bases between. CDR1 and CDR2 from the germline V gene are MNHEY and SMNVEV (reference sequence). This CDR3 contains 18 residues. Here the CDR3 reads CASSLRTGLFLSTDTQYF. The CDR3, as DNA: TGTGCCAGCAGTTTACGCACAGGGCTATTCCTTAGCACAGATACGCAGTATTTT.

This clone was seen a handful of times. This chain joins TRBV9 and TRBJ1-1; D is perhaps TRBD1 (6 bases). Per germline, CDR1 SGDLS and CDR2 YYNGEE. CDR3 length: 15 amino acids. V was cut by 0 bases and J by 8 bases, with 17 bases left in between. The CDR3 sequence: CASSVAPQGRAEAFF. CDR3 coding DNA: TGTGCCAGCAGCGTAGCTCCCCAGGGGCGAGCCGAAGCTTTCTTT.

The chain joins TRBV2 to TRBJ1-2; D may be TRBD1 (6 bases). There are 14 residues in the CDR3. V was pared by 2 bases and J by 2 bases, with 9 bases between. Per the germline V gene, CDR1 is SNHLY and CDR2 is FYNNEI. Here the CDR3 reads CASSEWQGNYGYTF. The CDR3 nucleotides read TGTGCCAGCAGTGAATGGCAGGGGAACTATGGCTACACCTTC.

DNA for the CDR3: TGCGCCAGCAGCCAAGGGACAGGGGAGACTGAAGCTTTCTTT. As protein: CASSQGTGETEAFF. The rearrangement joins TRBV5-1 to TRBJ1-1; 10 nucleotides line up with TRBD1. Germline V gene lookup returns CDR1 SGHRS and CDR2 YFSETQ. Unmatched junction bases numbered 5, after V lost 4 bases and J lost 5 bases. The CDR3 totals 14 residues.

This clone appeared a single time. The chain employs TRBV7-9 and TRBJ1-2; a possible D gene is TRBD1 (5 bases). Germline V gene sequence: CDR1 SEHNR, CDR2 FQNEAQ (reference sequence). The CDR3 runs to 14 residues. Trimming left V 4 bases short and J 5 bases short, with 14 bases between. The CDR3: CASSSGGTGYGYTF. For the CDR3, the DNA is TGTGCCAGCAGCTCGGGGGGAACTGGTTATGGCTACACCTTC.

The sample holds a few counts of this clone. This chain links TRBV9 with TRBJ2-7, with D unclear. The germline V gene has CDR1 SGDLS and CDR2 YYNGEE. V dropped 0 bases and J dropped 2 bases, with 9 bases sitting between them. This CDR3 is built from 14 residues. The chain's CDR3 is CASSVGQSTYEQYF. The CDR3 coding sequence is TGTGCCAGCAGCGTAGGGCAGTCCACCTACGAGCAGTACTTC.

The V and J genes are TRBV19 and TRBJ1-6; 7 bases match TRBD1. V dropped 6 bases and J dropped 7; count of bases not matched to a gene: 3. CDR3 size: 13 residues. In germline, CDR1 is LNHDA, CDR2 SQIVND (reference sequence). The CDR3 spells CASSGTENSPLHF. For the CDR3, the DNA is TGTGCCAGTAGCGGGACAGAGAATTCACCCCTCCACTTT.

In this sample, this clone turned up a few times. This sequence joins TRBV7-9 and TRBJ1-1; D not resolved. V was pared by 5 bases and J by 0 bases, with 13 bases between. This CDR3 has 15 residues. Germline-derived CDR1 and CDR2 are SEHNR and FQNEAQ (reference sequence). The CDR3 region is CASSLPLGMNTEAFF. The DNA for the CDR3 is TGTGCCAGCAGCCTACCGTTGGGGATGAACACTGAAGCTTTCTTT.

DNA of the CDR3: TGCAGCGTCCGCCTGGGAGGGAACAATCAGCCCCAGCATTTT. This gives the protein CSVRLGGNNQPQHF. V is TRBV29-1 and J is TRBJ1-5; D ambiguous. This CDR3 is built from 14 residues. Germline V lookup: CDR1 SQVTM, CDR2 ANQGSEA. Trimming took 6 bases from V and 3 from J, leaving 15 bases between them.

V usage is TRBV24-1 and J usage is TRBJ2-5, with D possibly being TRBD1 (5 bases). CDR3 size: 15 residues. V lost 6 bases to trimming and J lost 1 base, with 14 bases between them. From germline, CDR1 is KGHDR and CDR2 SFDVKD. CDR3 DNA: TGTGCCACCAGTATGTGGCAGGGAACCCAAGAGACCCAGTACTTC. Translating it yields CATSMWQGTQETQYF.

This clone was detected ten times or more. The rearrangement uses TRBV11-1 and TRBJ1-6; D possibly corresponds to TRBD1 (5 bases). Germline V gives CDR1 SGHAT, CDR2 FQDESV (reference sequence). The CDR3 contains 16 residues. V shed 5 bases and J shed 0 bases, with 11 bases lying between them. In DNA, the CDR3 is TGTGCCAGCAGCCTGGGACGGAGCTCCTATAATTCACCCCTCCACTTT. Amino acids: CASSLGRSSYNSPLHF. The full variable domain, rest sourced from reference TRBV11-1 and TRBJ1-6, is EAEVAQSPRYKITEKSQAVAFWCDPISGHATLYWYRQILGQGPELLVQFQDESVVDDSQLPKDRFSAERLKGVDSTLKIQPAELGDSAMYLCASSLGRSSYNSPLHFGNGTRLTVT.

The CDR3 protein is CASSVSDGYQETQYF. DNA of the CDR3: TGTGCCAGCAGCGTGTCGGACGGTTACCAAGAGACCCAGTACTTC. V and J are TRBV9 and TRBJ2-5; D call uncertain. Trimming took 2 bases from V and 0 from J, leaving 11 bases between them. CDR3 length: 15 residues. Germline V gene sequence: CDR1 SGDLS, CDR2 YYNGEE. Full variable domain (missing parts from reference TRBV9 and TRBJ2-5): DSGVTQTPKHLITATGQRVTLRCSPRSGDLSVYWYQQSLDQGLQFLIQYYNGEERAKGNILERFSAQQFPDLHSELNLSSLELGDSALYFCASSVSDGYQETQYFGPGTRLLVL.

V usage is TRBV2 and J usage is TRBJ2-1, with D possibly matching TRBD1 (6 bases). Germline V CDR1 and CDR2: SNHLY, FYNNEI. This CDR3 is 14 amino acids long. V lost 4 bases, J lost 8 bases, and 15 bases lay in between. The CDR3: CASSGRGGVDEQFF. The CDR3 coding sequence is TGTGCCAGCAGTGGTCGTGGGGGCGTCGATGAGCAGTTCTTC.

The chain is built from TRBV6-5 and TRBJ1-2; 8 bases line up with TRBD1. Trimming removed 5 bases from V and 3 bases from J; junction bases left unmatched: 8. Germline lookup yields CDR1 MNHEY and CDR2 SVGAGI. CDR3 size: 15 residues. Here the CDR3 reads CASSPFPQGDYGYTF. The DNA of the CDR3 is TGTGCCAGCAGTCCGTTCCCACAGGGGGACTATGGCTACACCTTC.

This clone was recorded only once. The genes are TRBV4-1 and TRBJ1-1; D may be TRBD1 (5 bases). This CDR3 is 15 amino acids long. CDR1 and CDR2 (germline): MGHRA, YSYEKL. V shed 3 bases and J shed 1 base, with 12 bases lying between them. Here the CDR3 DNA reads TGCGCCAGCAGCCAGAAGAGGGGTGAGAACACTGAAGCTTTCTTT. Protein product: CASSQKRGENTEAFF.

V is TRBV5-6 and J is TRBJ2-6; D is ambiguous. V was trimmed by 0 bases and J by 0 bases, leaving 4 bases between them. This CDR3 comprises 15 residues. The germline V gene encodes CDR1 SGHDT and CDR2 YYEEEE. DNA for the CDR3: TGTGCCAGCAGCTTGGGACGCTCTGGGGCCAACGTCCTGACTTTC. Translation gives CASSLGRSGANVLTF.

The chain recombines TRBV16 with TRBJ1-1; D might be TRBD1 (5 bases). The CDR3 covers 13 residues. V shed 7 bases and J shed 1 base, with 10 bases lying between them. CDR1 is KGHSY, CDR2 FQNENV, per germline. The CDR3 nucleotides read TGTGCCAGCACAAAGCAGGGGAACACTGAAGCTTTCTTT. Its protein is CASTKQGNTEAFF.

The rearrangement joins TRBV7-2 to TRBJ1-2; D unresolved. This CDR3 has 13 residues. CDR1 is SGHTA and CDR2 is FQGNSA in the germline V gene. V was trimmed by 1 base and J by 6 bases, leaving 9 bases between them. The chain's CDR3 is CASSLVTPNGYTF. DNA of the CDR3: TGTGCCAGCAGCTTAGTGACACCGAATGGCTACACCTTC.